One and the same sample provided the 17 T cell receptor beta chains below, sequenced in a study of immune characterization of retroperitoneal liposarcoma. Via MiXCR, TCRdb re-called the PCR reads, giving one row per CDR3 protein. Of several thousand distinct CDR3 sequences listed, under 30% are singletons. The specimen sequenced was blood. The receptor source for this set is a male donor with retroperitoneal liposarcoma.

This clonotype was picked up many times. This sequence joins TRBV27 and TRBJ1-5; D is ambiguous. The CDR3 runs to 15 residues. V was shortened by 0 bases and J by 6 bases, with 12 bases between the two germline ends. Looked up from germline, CDR1 is MNHEY and CDR2 is SMNVEV (reference sequence). CDR3 amino acids: CASSLSPGSGQPQHF. In nucleotides, the CDR3 is TGTGCCAGCAGTTTATCTCCCGGAAGCGGTCAGCCCCAGCATTTT.

This rearrangement joins TRBV9 to TRBJ2-1; TRBD2 matches 13 bases. This CDR3 comprises 16 residues. V dropped 4 bases and J dropped 7; count of bases not matched to a gene: 8. Germline V gene lookup returns CDR1 SGDLS and CDR2 YYNGEE. CDR3 DNA: TGTGCCAGCAGCTTGACCGGGACTAGCGGGGTGAATGAGCAGTTCTTC. Protein product: CASSLTGTSGVNEQFF.

This clonotype has a handful of counts. This chain links TRBV10-3 with TRBJ2-5; the D gene is possibly TRBD2 (5 bases). Germline CDR1 ENHRY, CDR2 SYGVKD. The CDR3 is 12 amino acids. The germline V and J ends were trimmed by 4 bases and 4 bases, with 7 bases remaining between them. This chain's CDR3 is CAISAGGETQYF. The DNA for the CDR3 is TGTGCCATCAGTGCCGGAGGAGAGACCCAGTACTTC.

DNA of the CDR3: TGTGCTAGTGGTTTTTGGGAGGGGGGCGAAAAACTGTTTTTT. This codes for CASGFWEGGEKLFF. V gene TRBV12-5 combines with J gene TRBJ1-4; possible D gene TRBD1, 6 bases. This CDR3 is built from 14 residues. The V end was cut by 3 bases, the J end by 8 bases, with 13 bases between. In germline, CDR1 is LGHNT, CDR2 FRNRAP.

The chain is built from TRBV6-5 and TRBJ1-1; 9 nucleotides line up with TRBD1. Unmatched junction bases numbered 7, after V lost 5 bases and J lost 6 bases. Germline lookup yields CDR1 MNHEY and CDR2 SVGAGI. The length of the CDR3 is 14 residues. The CDR3 sequence is CASSTGTGRAEAFF. In DNA, the CDR3 is TGTGCCAGCAGTACCGGGACAGGGAGGGCTGAAGCTTTCTTT.

This chain connects TRBV6-1 to TRBJ2-5; 11 bases line up with TRBD1. The end of the DNA aligns better with TRBJ2-7, so the J call may be wrong. The CDR3 totals 15 residues. Germline values: CDR1 MNHNS, CDR2 SASEGT. CDR3 protein: CASKSSGTGGNEQYF. The CDR3 DNA sequence: TGTGCCAGCAAGTCGTCTGGGACAGGGGGGAACGAGCAGTACTTC.

This clonotype is medium-sized by share. The CDR3 loop is CASSLVTPGLASYLEYNEQFF. DNA of the CDR3: TGTGCCAGCAGCCTAGTCACACCGGGACTAGCGAGCTACTTGGAATACAATGAGCAGTTCTTC. The chain carries TRBV6-5 and TRBJ2-1, with 10 bases lining up with TRBD2. CDR1 is MNHEY, CDR2 SVGAGI, per germline. After removal of 6 bases from V and 4 bases from J, the junction contained 24 bases not matched to a gene. The CDR3 is 21 residues long.

This clonotype has more than one count but fewer than ten. The rearrangement uses TRBV6-1 and TRBJ2-1; D may be TRBD2 (5 bases). Trimming left V 6 bases short and J 6 bases short, with 15 bases between. Germline V gives CDR1 MNHNS, CDR2 SASEGT. The CDR3 is 14 amino acids. The chain's CDR3 is CASSKLGFGNEQFF. The CDR3 DNA is TGTGCCAGCAGCAAACTAGGGTTCGGCAATGAGCAGTTCTTC.

J is TRBJ2-1 and V is TRBV7-6; TRBD1 might be the D (7 bases). The CDR3 spans 16 residues. In germline, CDR1 is SGHVS, CDR2 FNYEAQ. Trimming took 1 base from V and 1 from J, leaving 11 bases between them. This CDR3 reads CASSLGQGGSYNEQFF. DNA of the CDR3: TGTGCCAGCAGCTTAGGTCAGGGGGGTTCCTACAATGAGCAGTTCTTC.

By share, this clonotype ranks as medium-sized (0.01 to 0.1%). The chain joins TRBV12-3 or TRBV12-4 to TRBJ2-7; D uncertain. The length of the CDR3 is 14 residues. Trimming removed 7 bases from V and 1 base from J, with 14 bases in between. This CDR3 reads CASTQDPLSYEQYF. The CDR3 DNA reads TGTGCCAGCACCCAAGACCCCCTTTCCTACGAGCAGTACTTC.

With regard to this clonotype: The junction does not match germline at one end; this may be a read error. The genes are TRBV7-6 and TRBJ2-1; 14 bases match TRBD2. Germline V lookup: CDR1 SGHVS, CDR2 FNYEAQ. CDR3 size: 16 residues. For the CDR3, the DNA is TGTGCTAGCAGCGACCTGGGGACTAGCGGGAGCGATGAGCAGTTCTTC. This codes for CASSDLGTSGSDEQFF.

This clonotype has only a few counts. The rearrangement joins TRBV10-3 to TRBJ2-1; TRBD2 agrees at 7 bases. The CDR3 has 12 amino acids. After removal of 7 bases from V and 7 bases from J, the junction contained 4 bases not matched to a gene. Germline assignment: CDR1 ENHRY and CDR2 SYGVKD. CDR3 in amino acids: CAIKGSGNEQFF. CDR3 nucleotide sequence: TGTGCCATCAAAGGTAGCGGGAATGAGCAGTTCTTC.

V gene TRBV6-1 combines with J gene TRBJ2-3; 10 bases agree with TRBD1. V shed 6 bases and J 4 bases; nucleotides not matched to a gene: 7. This CDR3 is 15 amino acids long. The germline gives CDR1 MNHNS, CDR2 SASEGT. DNA of the CDR3: TGTGCCAGCAGCCAAGACAGGGGGCTGTCAGATACGCAGTATTTT. Translation: CASSQDRGLSDTQYF.

This chain links TRBV3-1 with TRBJ2-5; D perhaps matches TRBD2 (5 bases). The CDR3 length is 12 residues. Trimming pared 3 bases from V and 11 bases from J, leaving 13 bases between. The germline V gene has CDR1 LGHDT and CDR2 YNNKEL (reference sequence). The CDR3 coding sequence is TGTGCCAGCAGCCACCAATCTGGGGAGCAGTACTTC. This codes for CASSHQSGEQYF.

The chain combines TRBV27 with TRBJ2-3, with 12 bases lining up with TRBD2. Matching the DNA end better, TRBJ2-7 makes the J call doubtful. Germline V gene lookup returns CDR1 MNHEY and CDR2 SMNVEV (reference sequence). CDR3 length equals 16 residues. CDR3 residues: CASSPWTSGASNEQYF. For the CDR3, the DNA is TGTGCCAGCAGCCCTTGGACTAGCGGGGCGAGCAATGAGCAGTACTTC.

Comments on this clonotype: A much larger clone sits a single nucleotide away, making a read error possible. The gene calls are TRBV10-3 and TRBJ2-1, with 8 nucleotides matching TRBD2. The CDR3 sequence is 14 residues long. With V trimmed by 3 bases and J by 13 bases, 11 bases remained unmatched. Germline CDR1 ENHRY, CDR2 SYGVKD. CDR3 sequence (DNA): TGTGCCATCAGTGATAGCGGGAAGAGTGAGACCCAGTTCTTC. The encoded protein is CAISDSGKSETQFF.

The chain recombines TRBV4-3 with TRBJ1-1; 9 bases are a match to TRBD1. The junction had 8 bases not matched to a gene; V was cut back by 3 bases and J by 3 bases. The CDR3 length is 16 residues. CDR1 and CDR2 (germline): LGHNA, YSLEER. This CDR3 is CASSQVTGGGYTEAFF. CDR3 DNA sequence: TGCGCCAGCAGCCAGGTCACAGGGGGCGGGTACACTGAAGCTTTCTTT.